This T cell receptor beta chain comes out of a study of blood T cell repertoires in COVID-19. The assay was immunoSEQ multiplex PCR, and TCRdb's table has in-frame clones only and misses some. The sample carries about 290,000 clones, 86% recorded once. Trimming cost V 8 bases and J 2 bases; bases outside gene matches: 5. The germline V gene encodes CDR1 MNHEY and CDR2 SVGAGI. The CDR3 spans 13 residues. Sequencing used peripheral blood. The chain combines TRBV6-5 with TRBJ2-7, with TRBD2 matching 8 bases. The source is a woman in her 30s with active or convalescent COVID-19. DNA for the CDR3: TGTGCCAGCCAACTAGCGGCCACCTACGAGCAGTACTTC. Residues: CASQLAATYEQYF.